Following are 28 T cell receptor beta chains from one sample sequenced in a study of OX40 agonist ivuxolimab in advanced cancers. The repertoire was sequenced with immunoSEQ multiplex PCR; TCRdb's copy has only in-frame clones and lacks some. The data contain about 41,000 clones, approximately 87% of them singletons. The source was CD4+ or CD8+ T cells sorted from blood, collected in a trial of the OX40 agonist ivuxolimab. Receptors were obtained from an adult with an advanced solid tumor such as melanoma, head and neck, liver or kidney cancer.

This clone was counted between two and nine times. The chain combines TRBV5-4 with TRBJ1-1, with D uncertain. Germline V CDR1 and CDR2: SGHNT, YYREEE (reference sequence). V was trimmed by 0 bases and J by 0 bases, leaving 3 bases between them. The CDR3 covers 13 residues. For the CDR3, the DNA is TGTGCCAGCAGCTTGGCTTTGAACACTGAAGCTTTCTTT. It encodes CASSLALNTEAFF.

The CDR3 region is CASSLAGTGVYEQYF. The CDR3 coding sequence is TGCGCCAGCAGCTTGGCCGGGACAGGGGTCTACGAGCAGTACTTC. The rearrangement uses TRBV5-1 and TRBJ2-7; 10 bases line up with TRBD1. The V gene's germline CDR1 is SGHRS and CDR2 YFSETQ. Trimming at V came to 0 bases and at J to 3 bases, leaving 3 bases not matched to a gene. This CDR3 has 15 amino acids.

This clone occurred a few times. The chain is built from TRBV10-1 and TRBJ1-2, with a possible D match to TRBD1 (5 bases). From germline, CDR1 is WNHNN and CDR2 SYGVQD (reference sequence). The CDR3 runs to 13 residues. Trimming stripped 6 bases from V and 3 bases from J, with 11 bases between. CDR3 region: CASSYRTDYGYTF. The CDR3 bases are TGCGCCAGCAGCTACAGGACGGACTATGGCTACACCTTC.

The rearrangement links TRBV27 to TRBJ2-3; 9 bases agree with TRBD2. V shed 8 bases and J 6 bases; nucleotides not matched to a gene: 9. The CDR3 totals 14 residues. Per the germline V gene, CDR1 is MNHEY and CDR2 is SMNVEV (reference sequence). The CDR3 sequence is CASGELAGSDTQYF. CDR3 DNA: TGTGCCAGCGGGGAACTAGCGGGTTCGGATACGCAGTATTTT.

The chain carries TRBV7-9 and TRBJ1-2, with D unresolved. The CDR3 is 13 residues long. The V end was cut by 1 base, the J end by 8 bases, with 11 bases between. Germline CDR1 reads SEHNR; CDR2 reads FQNEAQ (reference sequence). The CDR3 sequence: CASSLVGEGGYTF. DNA of the CDR3: TGTGCCAGCAGCTTAGTGGGAGAGGGAGGCTACACCTTC.

This chain connects TRBV19 to TRBJ2-5; perhaps TRBD2 as D (5 bases). Germline V lookup: CDR1 LNHDA, CDR2 SQIVND (reference sequence). The CDR3 runs to 16 residues. Trimming removed 9 bases from V and 1 base from J, with 21 bases in between. The CDR3 sequence: CASTPAVTGSQETQYF. In DNA, the CDR3 is TGTGCCAGCACCCCCGCTGTAACGGGATCCCAAGAGACCCAGTACTTC.

The chain has TRBV2 and TRBJ1-4, with D tentatively TRBD1 (6 bases). V lost 10 bases and J lost 5, with 14 bases in between. Germline lookup yields CDR1 SNHLY and CDR2 FYNNEI. This CDR3 region has 13 residues. DNA of the CDR3: TGTGCCACCACGGCAGGGGTAAATGAAAAACTGTTTTTT. It encodes CATTAGVNEKLFF.

V gene TRBV5-8 combines with J gene TRBJ2-7; weak D call: TRBD1 (6 bases). V was pared by 2 bases and J by 3 bases, with 24 bases between. The CDR3 loop spans 18 amino acids. The V gene's germline CDR1 is SGHTS and CDR2 YDEGEE. CDR3 residues: CASSFVFSGTYTLYEQYF. The CDR3 DNA follows: TGTGCCAGCAGCTTTGTATTTTCAGGGACATATACCCTCTACGAGCAGTACTTC.

V is TRBV21-1 and J is TRBJ2-3; TRBD1, the table's D call, was not compared with the DNA. TRBV21-1 is described as a pseudogene. CDR3 size: 16 residues. CDR3 in amino acids: CASSGRPTCSTDTQYF. The CDR3 region has the DNA TGTGCCAGCAGCGGGCGCCCGACCTGCAGCACAGATACGCAGTATTTT.

CDR3 nucleotides: TGTGCCAGCAGCCTGCTAGCGATCAGCACAGATACGCAGTATTTT. It is translated as CASSLLAISTDTQYF. The chain links TRBV7-2 to TRBJ2-3; D possibly corresponds to TRBD2 (6 bases). This CDR3 has 15 amino acids. Deletions cut 5 bases from V and 0 bases from J, with 12 bases between. The V gene's germline CDR1 is SGHTA and CDR2 FQGNSA.

This chain joins TRBV5-5 and TRBJ2-7, with TRBD1 matching over 7 bases. This CDR3 spans 14 amino acids. The ends lost 2 bases at V and 9 bases at J; junction bases unmatched: 11. Per the germline V gene, CDR1 is SGHKS and CDR2 is YYEKEE (reference sequence). The CDR3 coding sequence is TGTGCCAGCAGCTTTGCAACTGACAGGGCAGCGCAGTACTTC. Its protein product is CASSFATDRAAQYF.

J is TRBJ1-4 and V is TRBV5-1; possible D gene TRBD1, 6 bases. In germline, CDR1 is SGHRS, CDR2 YFSETQ. The V end was cut by 0 bases, the J end by 3 bases, with 9 bases between. This CDR3 has 15 residues. In DNA, the CDR3 is TGCGCCAGCAGCTTGGGGCAGGGGTCTAATGAAAAACTGTTTTTT. Encoded protein: CASSLGQGSNEKLFF.

The CDR3 DNA sequence: TGTGCCTGGAGTTCCGGGACAGGGGGCGCAGGCACTGAAGCTTTCTTT. Its translation is CAWSSGTGGAGTEAFF. The chain carries TRBV30 and TRBJ1-1; 12 positions match TRBD1. Germline values: CDR1 GTSNPN, CDR2 SVGIG (reference sequence). This CDR3 is built from 16 residues. The V segment lost 2 bases and the J segment 4 bases; nucleotides outside the gene matches: 8.

CDR3 bases: TGTGCCAGCAGCCAGGAGACTAGCGACAGCTCCTACGAGCAGTACTTC. Amino acids: CASSQETSDSSYEQYF. The V gene is TRBV7-9, the J gene TRBJ2-7, with 8 positions matching TRBD2. Germline lookup yields CDR1 SEHNR and CDR2 FQNEAQ (reference sequence). V shed 5 bases, J shed 0 bases, and the junction held 9 bases outside the gene matches. The CDR3 is made up of 16 amino acids.

The V and J genes are TRBV13 and TRBJ2-1; 8 bases are shared with TRBD2. Germline values: CDR1 PRHDT, CDR2 FYEKMQ (reference sequence). The CDR3 length is 15 residues. The V and J ends lost 6 bases and 5 bases, in that order; junction bases with no gene match: 9. CDR3 sequence: CASSYSGLGDNEQFF. As DNA, the CDR3 is TGTGCCAGCAGTTACTCGGGACTAGGAGACAATGAGCAGTTCTTC. The full variable domain, its missing parts supplied by reference TRBV13 and TRBJ2-1, is AAGVIQSPRHLIKEKRETATLKCYPIPRHDTVYWYQQGPGQDPQFLISFYEKMQSDKGSIPDRFSAQQFSDYHSELNMSSLELGDSALYFCASSYSGLGDNEQFFGPGTRLTVL.

The sample holds a few counts of this clone. The genes are TRBV5-6 and TRBJ2-5; no reliable D call. Germline lookup yields CDR1 SGHDT and CDR2 YYEEEE. The ends were cut back, 3 bases at V and 1 base at J, with 10 bases in the middle. This CDR3 is 14 amino acids long. CDR3 coding DNA: TGTGCCAGCAGCTCCCCGGACGCCCAAGAGACCCAGTACTTC. This encodes CASSSPDAQETQYF.

The rearrangement joins TRBV7-9 to TRBJ2-1; D not certain. Germline V gives CDR1 SEHNR, CDR2 FQNEAQ (reference sequence). CDR3 length equals 12 residues. Trimming removed 4 bases at V and 6 bases at J, with 7 bases between. The CDR3 loop reads CASSSFLNEQFF. The CDR3 DNA reads TGTGCCAGCAGCTCATTCCTCAATGAGCAGTTCTTC.

The rearrangement links TRBV7-9 to TRBJ2-1; D not resolved. The CDR3 is 12 amino acids. CDR1 SEHNR and CDR2 FQNEAQ come from the germline V gene (reference sequence). V lost 0 bases and J 8 bases, leaving 5 bases between the germline ends. The CDR3 DNA sequence: TGTGCCAGCAGCTTAGCCAGCGATGAGCAGTTCTTC. Translating gives CASSLASDEQFF.

The rearrangement links TRBV5-4 to TRBJ1-1; D not certain. This CDR3 has 15 amino acids. Trimming removed 1 base from V and 1 base from J, with 11 bases in between. Germline lookup yields CDR1 SGHNT and CDR2 YYREEE (reference sequence). The CDR3 here is CASSLIGLQNTEAFF. As DNA, the CDR3 is TGTGCCAGCAGCTTGATTGGCCTCCAGAACACTGAAGCTTTCTTT. The full variable domain, with the rest looked up from reference TRBV5-4 and TRBJ1-1, is ETGVTQSPTHLIKTRGQQVTLRCSSQSGHNTVSWYQQALGQGPQFIFQYYREEENGRGNFPPRFSGLQFPNYSSELNVNALELDDSALYLCASSLIGLQNTEAFFGQGTRLTVV.

The chain couples TRBV6-5 to TRBJ2-3, with D hard to call. CDR3 length: 16 amino acids. The V gene's germline CDR1 is MNHEY and CDR2 SVGAGI. Trimming removed 4 bases from V and 1 base from J, with 15 bases in between. This chain's CDR3 is CASSLGPRQGTDTQYF. The CDR3 DNA reads TGTGCCAGCAGTTTAGGTCCCCGGCAGGGCACAGATACGCAGTATTTT.

As to this clone: Compared with germline, one end of the junction differs, possibly owing to a read error. At the DNA level, this CDR3 is encoded by other sequences in the same sample as well. The chain couples TRBV7-9 to TRBJ1-1; D remains unclear. The CDR3 extends over 15 amino acids. The germline gives CDR1 SEHNR, CDR2 FQNEAQ (reference sequence). CDR3 DNA sequence: TGTGCCAGCAGCTTAGCCGAACAGTTGAACACTGAAGCCTTCTTT. Translating gives CASSLAEQLNTEAFF.

A remark on this clone: This is likely a read error, given that the CDR3 carries no conserved phenylalanine or tryptophan at its end. It is unclear where the CDR3 begins or ends on the DNA, so no DNA is shown, and the CDR3 is as TCRdb lists it. The V and J genes are TRBV23-1 and TRBJ1-2. TRBV23-1 counts as an open reading frame of uncertain function. Ends included, the CDR3 has 13 residues. The CDR3 loop is CASSQPKPGPQGV.

The gene calls are TRBV2 and TRBJ2-2; D call uncertain. Germline CDR1 is SNHLY and CDR2 is FYNNEI. V dropped 6 bases and J dropped 1 base, with 3 bases sitting between them. CDR3 size: 12 residues. The DNA of the CDR3 is TGTGCCAGCAGAGAGAACACCGGGGAGCTGTTTTTT. Encoded protein: CASRENTGELFF. Using reference TRBV2 and TRBJ2-2 for the parts outside the CDR3, the full variable domain is EPEVTQTPSHQVTQMGQEVILRCVPISNHLYFYWYRQILGQKVEFLVSFYNNEISEKSEIFDDQFSVERPDGSNFTLKIRSTKLEDSAMYFCASRENTGELFFGEGSRLTVL.

The CDR3 protein is CVRSLRTNRLAGGKTQYF. The DNA for the CDR3 is TGTGTCAGAAGCTTAAGGACGAACCGGCTAGCGGGAGGGAAGACCCAGTACTTC. The V and J genes are TRBV7-5 and TRBJ2-5; TRBD2, the table's D call, lacks a check against the DNA. TRBV7-5 is given as a pseudogene. The CDR3 has 18 amino acids.

This rearrangement joins TRBV5-1 to TRBJ2-3; D is ambiguous. The CDR3 totals 14 residues. Germline CDR1 and CDR2: SGHRS and YFSETQ. Deletions cut 1 base from V and 1 base from J, with 7 bases between. The DNA of the CDR3 is TGCGCCAGCAGCTTGTGGCGGCGCACAGATACGCAGTATTTT. Translated, it gives CASSLWRRTDTQYF.

The CDR3 protein is CSAGHNEQFF. CDR3 nucleotide sequence: TGCAGTGCGGGTCACAATGAGCAGTTCTTC. V and J are TRBV20-1 and TRBJ2-1; D is uncertain. Trimming pared 6 bases from V and 5 bases from J, leaving 5 bases between. Germline CDR1 is DFQATT and CDR2 is SNEGSKA (reference sequence). CDR3 length equals 10 residues.

The rearrangement links TRBV5-1 to TRBJ2-2; D is possibly TRBD1 or TRBD2 (5 bases each). CDR3 length: 21 amino acids. The V and J ends lost 3 bases and 5 bases respectively, with 32 bases between them. The V gene's germline CDR1 is SGHRS and CDR2 YFSETQ. The CDR3 protein is CASSSGLPGAPGTVGTGELFF. DNA of the CDR3: TGCGCCAGCAGCTCAGGGCTCCCCGGGGCTCCCGGGACCGTCGGGACCGGGGAGCTGTTTTTT.

This clone was observed a few times. The gene calls are TRBV6-5 and TRBJ2-7; 13 nucleotides line up with TRBD2. Germline assignment: CDR1 MNHEY and CDR2 SVGAGI. This CDR3 spans 15 amino acids. The V and J ends lost 6 bases and 1 base, in that order; junction bases with no gene match: 3. The CDR3, as DNA: TGTGCCAGCAGCAGGACTAGCGGGGGATCCTACGAGCAGTACTTC. It encodes CASSRTSGGSYEQYF.